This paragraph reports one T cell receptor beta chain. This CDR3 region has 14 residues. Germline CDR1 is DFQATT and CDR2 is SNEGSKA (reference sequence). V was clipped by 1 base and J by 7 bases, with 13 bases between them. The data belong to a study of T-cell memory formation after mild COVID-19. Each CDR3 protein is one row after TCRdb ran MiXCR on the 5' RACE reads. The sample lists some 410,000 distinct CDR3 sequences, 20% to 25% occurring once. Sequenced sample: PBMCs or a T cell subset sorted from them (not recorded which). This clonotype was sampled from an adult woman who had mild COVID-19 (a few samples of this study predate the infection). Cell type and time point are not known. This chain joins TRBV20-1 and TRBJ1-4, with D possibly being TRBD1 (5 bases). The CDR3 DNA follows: TGCAGTGCTAGAGTGATAGGGGCGGGTGAAAAACTGTTTTTT. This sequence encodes CSARVIGAGEKLFF.